Listed below are T cell receptor beta chains from one sample, sequenced in a study of blood T cell repertoires in COVID-19. Generated by immunoSEQ multiplex PCR, the TCRdb table keeps only in-frame clones and is missing some. Of fewer than 250,000 clones in the sample, about 80% were seen once. Input material: peripheral blood. The receptor source for this set is a woman older than 75 with acute or convalescent COVID-19. The CDR3 runs from the conserved cysteine through the conserved F or W. Expanded clones get a size class; other rows say once, few or many, or leave the size out.

NA TRBJ1-6 TRBV7-2 CASSLQRERSPLHF
NA TRBJ2-3 TRBV19 CASSMPTSGGASTDTQYF
NA TRBJ1-2 TRBV4-1 CASSQETQGVYGYTF
few TRBJ2-7 TRBV2 CASSSRLIHEQYF
NA TRBJ1-2 TRBV7-9 CASSLRGYGYTF
NA TRBJ2-1 TRBV19 CASSIGRRTGSSYNEQFF
NA TRBJ1-2 TRBV12-3/TRBV12-4 CASSFRENYGYTF
NA TRBJ2-3 TRBV18 CASSLLKQGLADTQYF
NA TRBJ2-1 TRBV11-1 CASSPRTSGHNEQFF
NA TRBJ1-2 TRBV4-3 CASSRSGAFTNYGYTF
NA TRBJ2-7 TRBV5-1 CASSISGRAFGEQYF
NA TRBJ2-1 TRBV7-7 CASSLYEGAGEQFF
NA TRBJ1-6 TRBV5-6 CASSLVQDNSPLHF
once TRBJ1-1 TRBV20-1 CSASIGQPMNTEAFF
NA TRBJ1-5 TRBV6-5 CASRKQGGQPQHF
NA TRBJ2-7 TRBV7-9 CASSHPGDRGYEQYF
NA TRBJ2-7 TRBV6-5 CASSYGTSGSYEQYF
NA TRBJ2-1 TRBV5-1 CASSSGGGYNEQFF
NA TRBJ2-3 TRBV7-7 CASSSQGSTDTQYF
NA TRBJ2-7 TRBV11-2 CASSLPGGWDEQYF
NA TRBJ1-6 TRBV28 CASSPRSSSYNSPLHF
NA TRBJ2-2 TRBV11-2 CASSLLQGTNTGELFF
NA TRBJ2-7 TRBV9 CASSARQGAGEQYF